The present T cell receptor beta chain was sequenced within a study of cytomegalovirus exposure and HLA in healthy donors. Study observations and caveats: The classifier, whose performance was assessed in both the original and validation cohorts, reportedly diagnosed cytomegalovirus status with high specificity and sensitivity.

PCR primers comprised 60 Vbeta and 13 Jbeta primers. The data were produced by immunoSEQ multiplex PCR, yet TCRdb's version contains in-frame clones alone and is incomplete. In the table there are approximately 150,000 clones, roughly 80% of which are singletons. As concerns this clone: Its antigen is still unknown.

Sequencing was performed on PBMCs. This clonotype originated in a young man in good health and CMV-seropositive.

CDR3: CASSFGGIETQYF. Here the CDR3 DNA reads TGTGCCAGCAGCTTCGGGGGTATCGAGACCCAGTACTTC. V usage is TRBV7-9 and J usage is TRBJ2-5, with D maybe TRBD2 (6 bases). Germline CDR1 is SEHNR and CDR2 is FQNEAQ (reference sequence). V was clipped by 3 bases and J by 5 bases, with 10 bases between them. The CDR3 has 13 amino acids.